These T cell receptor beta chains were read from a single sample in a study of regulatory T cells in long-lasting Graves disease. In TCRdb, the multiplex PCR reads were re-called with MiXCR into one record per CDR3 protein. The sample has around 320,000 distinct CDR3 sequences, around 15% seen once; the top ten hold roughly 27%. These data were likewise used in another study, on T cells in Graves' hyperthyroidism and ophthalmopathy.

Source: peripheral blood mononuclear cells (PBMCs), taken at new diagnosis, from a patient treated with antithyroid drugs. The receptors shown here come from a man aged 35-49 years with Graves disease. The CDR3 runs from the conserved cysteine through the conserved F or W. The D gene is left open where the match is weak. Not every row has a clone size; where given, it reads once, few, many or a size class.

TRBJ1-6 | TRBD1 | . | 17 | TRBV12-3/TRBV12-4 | CASSLDVRDRGGSPLHF | TGTGCCAGCAGTTTAGACGTGAGGGACAGGGGAGGTTCACCCCTCCACTTT
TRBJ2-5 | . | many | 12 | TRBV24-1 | CATSDWKETQYF | TGTGCCACCAGTGACTGGAAAGAGACCCAGTACTTC
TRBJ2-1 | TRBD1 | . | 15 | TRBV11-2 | CASRRPGQGWGEQFF | TGTGCCAGCAGGCGCCCGGGACAGGGATGGGGTGAGCAGTTCTTC
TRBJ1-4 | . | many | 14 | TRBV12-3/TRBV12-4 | CASRTGGTGGKLFF | TGTGCCAGCAGAACGGGAGGGACTGGTGGAAAACTGTTTTTT
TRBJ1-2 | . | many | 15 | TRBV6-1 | CASSAGPLTYYGYTF | TGTGCCAGCAGTGCAGGACCGCTGACCTACTATGGCTACACCTTC
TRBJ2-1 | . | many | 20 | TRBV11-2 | CASSLGPGLSVSFTYNEQFF | TGTGCCAGCAGCTTAGGGCCAGGGCTGAGTGTTAGTTTTACCTACAATGAGCAGTTCTTC
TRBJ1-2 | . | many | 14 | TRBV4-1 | CASSFRQRDYGYTF | TGCGCCAGCAGCTTCCGTCAAAGGGACTATGGCTACACCTTC
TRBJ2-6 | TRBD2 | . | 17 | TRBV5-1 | CASTRAGVHSGANVLTF | TGCGCCAGCACTCGGGCGGGGGTCCACTCTGGGGCCAACGTCCTGACTTTC
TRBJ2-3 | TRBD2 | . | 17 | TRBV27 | CASSTRLAGEFTDTQYF | TGTGCCAGCAGTACTAGACTAGCGGGGGAATTCACAGATACGCAGTATTTT
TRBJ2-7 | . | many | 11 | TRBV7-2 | CASGVGGEQYF | TGTGCCAGCGGCGTAGGCGGCGAGCAGTACTTC
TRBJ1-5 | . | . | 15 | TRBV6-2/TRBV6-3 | CASNINGGGNQPQHF | TGTGCCAGCAATATCAACGGCGGTGGCAATCAGCCCCAGCATTTT
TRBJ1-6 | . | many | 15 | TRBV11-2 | CASSSFQRRNSPLHF | TGTGCCAGCAGCTCCTTCCAGCGCAGAAATTCACCCCTCCACTTT
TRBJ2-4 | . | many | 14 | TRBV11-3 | CASSLVGSKNIQYF | TGTGCCAGCAGCTTAGTAGGGTCCAAAAACATTCAGTACTTC
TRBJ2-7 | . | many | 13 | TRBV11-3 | CASSLQPEGEQYF | TGTGCCAGCAGCCTACAACCCGAAGGCGAGCAGTACTTC
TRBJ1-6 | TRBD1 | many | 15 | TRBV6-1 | CASSTLGQGSSPLHF | TGTGCCAGCAGCACCCTCGGACAGGGTTCTTCACCCCTCCACTTT
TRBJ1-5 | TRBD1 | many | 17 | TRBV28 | CASSRRGQSYSNQPQHF | TGTGCCAGCAGTCGAAGGGGACAGAGCTATAGCAATCAGCCCCAGCATTTT
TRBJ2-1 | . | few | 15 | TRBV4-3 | CASSQRGYRDNEQFF | TGCGCCAGCAGCCAACGAGGGTACAGAGACAATGAGCAGTTCTTC
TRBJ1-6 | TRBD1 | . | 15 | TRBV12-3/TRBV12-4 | CASSLADRDNSPLHF | TGTGCCAGCAGTTTGGCAGACAGGGATAATTCACCCCTCCACTTT
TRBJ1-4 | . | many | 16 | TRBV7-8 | CASSPRSEGSNEKLFF | TGTGCCAGCAGCCCGCGGAGCGAAGGGAGTAATGAAAAACTGTTTTTT
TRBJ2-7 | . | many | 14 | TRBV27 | CASSFSLGPYEQYF | TGTGCCAGCAGTTTCTCCCTTGGGCCCTACGAGCAGTACTTC
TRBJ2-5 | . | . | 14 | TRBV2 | CASSTTRFGETQYF | TGTGCCAGCAGTACGACCCGTTTCGGGGAGACCCAGTACTTC
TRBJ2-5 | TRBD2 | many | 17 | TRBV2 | CASRMTSGGPLGETQYF | TGTGCCAGCAGGATGACTAGCGGGGGGCCCCTGGGAGAGACCCAGTACTTC
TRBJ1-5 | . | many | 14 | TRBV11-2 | CASSLGAQGQPQHF | TGTGCCAGCAGCTTAGGGGCCCAGGGTCAGCCCCAGCATTTT
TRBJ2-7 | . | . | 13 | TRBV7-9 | CASSPRAFYEQYF | TGTGCCAGCAGCCCTCGGGCCTTCTACGAGCAGTACTTC
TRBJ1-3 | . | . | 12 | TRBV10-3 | CATRPSGNTIYF | TGTGCCACTCGCCCCTCTGGAAACACCATATATTTT
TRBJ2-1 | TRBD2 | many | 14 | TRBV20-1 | CSASQRGGYNEQFF | TGCAGTGCTAGCCAGCGGGGGGGGTACAATGAGCAGTTCTTC
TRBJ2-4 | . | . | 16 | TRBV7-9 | CASSLGTVLAKNIQYF | TGTGCCAGCAGCTTAGGGACAGTACTAGCCAAAAACATTCAGTACTTC
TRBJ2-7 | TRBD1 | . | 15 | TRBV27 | CASTQAGRGLGEQYF | TGTGCCAGCACGCAAGCGGGCAGGGGGCTCGGCGAGCAGTACTTC
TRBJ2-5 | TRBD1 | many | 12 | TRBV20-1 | CSAKDRAKTQYF | TGCAGTGCCAAGGACAGGGCCAAGACCCAGTACTTC
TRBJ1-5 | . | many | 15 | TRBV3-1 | CASSQRGRSDQPQHF | TGTGCCAGCAGCCAACGTGGGAGGAGCGATCAGCCCCAGCATTTT
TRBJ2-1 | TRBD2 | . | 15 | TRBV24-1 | CATSDPPRGDNEQFF | TGTGCCACCAGTGACCCCCCACGGGGGGACAATGAGCAGTTCTTC
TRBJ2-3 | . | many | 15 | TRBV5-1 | CASSLMGGLVDTQYF | TGCGCCAGCAGCTTGATGGGGGGCTTGGTAGATACGCAGTATTTT
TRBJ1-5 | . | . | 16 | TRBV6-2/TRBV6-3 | CASIKGGGRSNQPQHF | TGTGCCAGCATCAAAGGGGGTGGGCGCAGCAATCAGCCCCAGCATTTT
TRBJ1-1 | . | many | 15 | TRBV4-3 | CASSQDTGSDTEAFF | TGCGCCAGCAGCCAAGATACAGGGTCGGACACTGAAGCTTTCTTT
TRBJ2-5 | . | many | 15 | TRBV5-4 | CASSLENRGWETQYF | TGTGCCAGCAGCTTGGAAAATCGGGGCTGGGAGACCCAGTACTTC
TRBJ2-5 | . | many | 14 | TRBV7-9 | CASSLERDQETQYF | TGTGCCAGCAGCTTAGAACGGGACCAAGAGACCCAGTACTTC
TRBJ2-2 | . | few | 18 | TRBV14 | CASSQDYRQGRNTGELFF | TGTGCCAGCAGCCAAGATTATCGGCAGGGAAGGAACACCGGGGAGCTGTTTTTT
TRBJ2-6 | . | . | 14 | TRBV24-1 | CATSSASGANVLTF | TGTGCCACCTCCAGCGCCTCTGGGGCCAACGTCCTGACTTTC
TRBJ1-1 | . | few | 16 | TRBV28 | CASSSSRGGWYTEAFF | TGTGCCAGCAGTTCCAGCCGGGGGGGGTGGTACACTGAAGCTTTCTTT
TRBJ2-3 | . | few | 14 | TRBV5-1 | CASSPPGGADTQYF | TGCGCCAGCAGCCCCCCCGGGGGCGCAGATACGCAGTATTTT
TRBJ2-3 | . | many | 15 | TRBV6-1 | CASSEDNVYTDTQYF | TGTGCCAGCAGTGAAGATAACGTCTACACAGATACGCAGTATTTT
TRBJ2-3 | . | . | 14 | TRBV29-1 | CSALEGTSTDTQYF | TGCAGCGCTTTGGAGGGAACTAGCACAGATACGCAGTATTTT
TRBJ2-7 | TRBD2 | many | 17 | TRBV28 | CASSSLGGGRTRPEQYF | TGTGCCAGCAGTTCACTGGGTGGCGGGAGAACCAGGCCCGAGCAGTACTTC
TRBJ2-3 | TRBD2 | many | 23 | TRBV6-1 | CASSAQSKLAGFGPSLRRDTQYF | TGTGCCAGCAGTGCCCAGTCGAAGTTAGCGGGATTCGGTCCTTCACTACGTCGAGATACGCAGTATTTT
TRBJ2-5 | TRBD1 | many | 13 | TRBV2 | CASRRGLQETQYF | TGTGCCAGCCGAAGGGGGCTGCAAGAGACCCAGTACTTC
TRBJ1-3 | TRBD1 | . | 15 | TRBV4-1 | CASSQGQGARNTIYF | TGCGCCAGCAGCCAAGGACAGGGGGCAAGAAACACCATATATTTT
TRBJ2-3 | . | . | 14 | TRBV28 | CASSDRKGRDTQYF | TGTGCCAGCAGCGACAGGAAGGGGAGAGATACGCAGTATTTT
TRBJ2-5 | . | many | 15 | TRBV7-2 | CASSLAPGLGETQYF | TGTGCCAGCAGCTTAGCGCCCGGGTTGGGAGAGACCCAGTACTTC
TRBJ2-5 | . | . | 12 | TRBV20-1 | CSASQGSETQYF | TGCAGTGCATCACAGGGATCAGAGACCCAGTACTTC
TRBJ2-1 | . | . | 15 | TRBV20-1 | CSVRLPGLDAHEQFF | TGCAGTGTTCGACTACCGGGACTTGACGCTCATGAGCAGTTCTTC
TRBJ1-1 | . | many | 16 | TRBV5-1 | CASSSEWAQQGTEAFF | TGCGCCAGCAGCTCCGAATGGGCCCAGCAGGGCACTGAAGCTTTCTTT
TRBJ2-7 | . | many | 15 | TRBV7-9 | CASSSQGRLTYEQYF | TGTGCCAGCAGTTCCCAAGGACGGTTAACCTACGAGCAGTACTTC
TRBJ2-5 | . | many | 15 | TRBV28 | CASSPLSGTQETQYF | TGTGCCAGCAGCCCACTCTCGGGAACTCAAGAGACCCAGTACTTC
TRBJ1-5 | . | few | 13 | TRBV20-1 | CSAKGYSNQPRHF | TGCAGTGCCAAGGGGTATAGCAATCAGCCCCGGCATTTT